Listed below are T cell receptor beta chains from one sample, sequenced in a study of early T cells in non-severe SARS-CoV-2 infection. TCRdb re-called the 5' RACE reads through MiXCR, storing one row per CDR3 protein. The data contain fewer than 85,000 distinct CDR3 sequences, approximately 16% of them singletons. Sequenced input: whole blood. The receptors come from an adult who was a healthcare worker with PCR-confirmed SARS-CoV-2 infection or an uninfected control (not recorded which). Each CDR3 is given with its conserved first and last residue. D genes are given only for firm matches. Not every row has a clone size; where given, it reads once, few, many or a size class.

v_gene	d_gene	j_gene	abundance	CDR3aa	CDR3nt
TRBV20-1	-	TRBJ2-3	few	CSARDIGGTDTQYF	TGCAGTGCTAGAGATATAGGGGGCACAGATACGCAGTATTTT
TRBV7-9	TRBD1	TRBJ2-7	-	CASSIASGTGSYEQYF	TGTGCCAGCAGCATCGCATCCGGGACAGGGTCCTACGAGCAGTACTTC
TRBV12-3/TRBV12-4	-	TRBJ2-7	-	CASTSEKTYEQYF	TGTGCCAGCACCTCCGAAAAAACCTACGAGCAGTACTTC
TRBV30	TRBD1	TRBJ2-5	-	CAYSGGVETQYF	TGTGCTTACTCAGGGGGAGTGGAGACCCAGTACTTC
TRBV5-5	-	TRBJ2-1	-	CASSLDFGGWNYNEQFF	TGTGCCAGCAGCTTGGACTTTGGCGGTTGGAATTACAATGAGCAGTTCTTC
TRBV11-3	-	TRBJ1-6	-	CASSLDPGKGSPLHF	TGTGCCAGCAGCTTAGACCCAGGGAAAGGTTCACCCCTCCACTTT
TRBV12-3/TRBV12-4	-	TRBJ2-2	few	CASSPRTPSGTGELFF	TGTGCCAGCAGTCCTAGGACTCCTTCGGGCACCGGGGAGCTGTTTTTT
TRBV6-6	-	TRBJ2-7	few	CASSYRGSGEQYF	TGTGCCAGCAGTTACAGAGGGTCGGGCGAGCAGTACTTC
TRBV20-1	-	TRBJ1-5	-	CSASHQGPINQPQHF	TGCAGTGCTAGTCACCAGGGCCCCATAAATCAGCCCCAGCATTTT
TRBV5-1	-	TRBJ2-7	few	CASSLVDEQYF	TGCGCCAGCAGCTTGGTAGACGAGCAGTACTTC
TRBV30	TRBD2	TRBJ2-1	few	CAWSGTSGVDEQFF	TGTGCCTGGAGCGGGACTAGCGGGGTGGATGAGCAGTTCTTC
TRBV4-1	TRBD1	TRBJ1-1	-	CASSPPRGGRRNTEAFF	TGCGCCAGCAGCCCCCCTCGAGGGGGCAGGAGGAACACTGAAGCTTTCTTT
TRBV6-5	-	TRBJ1-2	few	CASVWVGYTF	TGTGCCAGCGTTTGGGTAGGCTACACCTTC
TRBV9	-	TRBJ2-1	-	CASSVAPYPGSYNEQFF	TGTGCCAGCAGCGTAGCTCCTTACCCCGGCTCCTACAATGAGCAGTTCTTC
TRBV3-1	-	TRBJ1-1	few	CASSHLGGTEAFF	TGTGCCAGCAGCCACTTAGGGGGCACTGAAGCTTTCTTT
TRBV5-1	-	TRBJ2-2	-	CASSLTITGELFF	TGCGCCAGCAGTCTGACAATCACCGGGGAGCTGTTTTTT
TRBV29-1	-	TRBJ2-2	-	CSVEVPATSSGELFF	TGCAGCGTTGAAGTCCCGGCGACTAGTTCCGGGGAGCTGTTTTTT
TRBV5-4	-	TRBJ1-6	-	CASSLRHEDSPLHF	TGTGCCAGCAGCTTGAGACATGAGGACTCACCCCTCCACTTT
TRBV28	-	TRBJ2-3	many	CASSLFSSTDTQYF	TGTGCCAGCAGTTTATTTTCCTCCACAGATACGCAGTATTTT
TRBV3-1	TRBD2	TRBJ2-1	-	CASGLAGVGQFF	TGTGCCAGCGGGCTAGCGGGAGTCGGGCAGTTCTTC
TRBV18	-	TRBJ1-1	-	CASSPSTRGRDTEAFF	TGTGCCAGCTCACCATCGACCAGGGGACGCGACACTGAAGCTTTCTTT
TRBV18	-	TRBJ1-3	medium-sized	CASSPPRTAAGNTIYF	TGTGCCAGCTCACCCCCGCGGACAGCAGCTGGAAACACCATATATTTT
TRBV11-2	-	TRBJ2-2	few	CASSLDRGRLNTGELFF	TGTGCCAGCAGCTTAGACCGCGGCAGATTGAACACCGGGGAGCTGTTTTTT
TRBV28	-	TRBJ2-5	-	CASSLARQETHYF	TGTGCCAGCAGTTTAGCCCGCCAAGAGACCCACTACTTC
TRBV29-1	TRBD2	TRBJ2-3	-	CSVDPLAPSTDTQYF	TGCAGCGTTGACCCACTAGCGCCCAGCACAGATACACAGTATTTT
TRBV7-2	-	TRBJ1-1	many	CASSLDPVSKAFF	TGTGCCAGCAGCTTAGACCCCGTTTCTAAAGCTTTCTTT
TRBV7-9	-	TRBJ2-7	many	CASSSGQSPTCF	TGTGCCAGCAGCTCTGGACAATCCCCCACTTGCTTC
TRBV19	TRBD1	TRBJ2-7	few	CASSIETGTGRYEQYF	TGTGCCAGTAGTATAGAGACCGGGACAGGGCGATACGAGCAGTACTTC
TRBV5-1	-	TRBJ1-1	-	CASALGGDTEAFF	TGCGCCAGCGCGCTTGGCGGGGACACTGAAGCTTTCTTT
TRBV4-2	TRBD1	TRBJ2-7	few	CASSQTTGIYEQYF	TGTGCCAGCAGCCAGACGACAGGGATCTACGAGCAGTACTTC
TRBV18	-	TRBJ1-4	few	CASSPDGTNEKLFF	TGTGCCAGCTCACCGGACGGAACTAATGAAAAACTGTTTTTT
TRBV9	TRBD1	TRBJ1-1	-	CASSATGSEAFF	TGTGCCAGCAGCGCGACAGGGTCTGAAGCTTTCTTT
TRBV20-1	-	TRBJ1-1	few	CSARSGNTEAFF	TGCAGTGCTAGATCAGGGAACACTGAAGCTTTCTTT
TRBV9	TRBD2	TRBJ2-1	many	CASSPSGGAHNEQFF	TGTGCCAGCAGCCCGAGCGGGGGGGCCCACAATGAGCAGTTCTTC
TRBV11-3	-	TRBJ2-7	few	CASSRAFAPIEQYF	TGTGCCAGCAGCAGGGCCTTCGCCCCTATCGAGCAGTACTTC
TRBV20-1	-	TRBJ2-7	-	CSAAEVSVGQYF	TGCAGTGCTGCCGAAGTGAGCGTAGGACAGTACTTC
TRBV11-3	-	TRBJ1-1	few	CASSSVQGTYTEAFF	TGTGCCAGCAGCTCCGTTCAGGGGACATACACTGAAGCTTTCTTT
TRBV11-2	-	TRBJ2-7	few	CASRPTWGHRESGLTYEQYF	TGTGCCAGCAGGCCGACGTGGGGACATAGGGAGTCCGGCCTCACTTACGAGCAGTACTTC
TRBV7-9	-	TRBJ2-2	-	CASSLGDGTGELFF	TGTGCCAGCAGCTTAGGGGACGGGACCGGGGAGCTGTTTTTT
TRBV27	-	TRBJ1-5	-	CASSPSLRGMWNQPQHF	TGTGCCAGCAGTCCGTCCCTTCGGGGGATGTGGAATCAGCCCCAGCATTTT
TRBV28	TRBD1	TRBJ2-3	-	CASTGPYWTGPGTDTQYF	TGTGCCAGCACCGGGCCTTATTGGACAGGGCCGGGCACAGATACGCAGTATTTT
TRBV2	TRBD1	TRBJ1-1	few	CASSGAGGAGNTEAFF	TGTGCCAGCAGTGGGGCAGGGGGCGCCGGGAACACTGAAGCTTTCTTT
TRBV7-2	-	TRBJ1-5	-	CASSLSRQVNQPQHF	TGTGCCAGCAGCTTATCGCGTCAGGTCAATCAGCCCCAGCATTTT
TRBV11-2	TRBD2	TRBJ2-1	-	CASRTSGMDEQFF	TGTGCCAGCCGGACTAGCGGGATGGATGAGCAGTTCTTC
TRBV29-1	-	TRBJ2-5	few	CSVDGRQETQYF	TGCAGCGTTGATGGACGCCAAGAGACCCAGTACTTC
TRBV12-3/TRBV12-4	-	TRBJ2-1	few	CASSLAKGNEQFF	TGTGCCAGCAGTTTAGCGAAGGGGAATGAGCAGTTCTTC
TRBV29-1	-	TRBJ2-6	many	CSVRIGSGANVLTF	TGCAGCGTGCGGATTGGTAGTGGGGCCAACGTCCTGACTTTC
TRBV27	-	TRBJ1-2	many	CASSQDGYGYTF	TGTGCCAGCAGTCAGGACGGCTATGGCTACACCTTC
TRBV15	-	TRBJ2-6	few	CATSRDPGANVLTF	TGTGCCACCAGCAGAGATCCTGGGGCCAACGTCCTGACTTTC
TRBV4-1	-	TRBJ2-2	-	CASSPSRARGELFF	TGCGCCAGCAGCCCTTCTCGGGCCCGCGGGGAGCTGTTTTTT
TRBV7-3	-	TRBJ2-5	-	CASSPGPGAQTQYF	TGTGCCAGCAGCCCGGGACCGGGGGCCCAGACCCAGTACTTC
TRBV7-2	-	TRBJ1-1	few	CASSLARAEAFF	TGTGCCAGCAGCTTAGCGCGGGCTGAAGCTTTCTTT
TRBV2	-	TRBJ2-7	-	CASGGTGRDPWKQYF	TGTGCCAGCGGGGGGACTGGCAGGGACCCCTGGAAGCAGTACTTC
TRBV12-3/TRBV12-4	-	TRBJ1-6	once	CASSSDRVVTNSPLHF	TGTGCCAGCAGTTCCGACCGGGTGGTCACAAATTCACCCCTCCACTTT
TRBV28	TRBD1	TRBJ2-7	few	CASSSAGTDSYEQYF	TGTGCCAGCAGTTCCGCCGGGACAGACTCCTACGAGCAGTACTTC
TRBV3-1	-	TRBJ2-3	-	CASSQHQGPDTQYF	TGTGCCAGCAGCCAACATCAGGGTCCAGATACGCAGTATTTT
TRBV7-9	-	TRBJ1-1	few	CASSPPSLRRGLYTEAFF	TGTGCCAGCAGCCCGCCTTCCTTGCGGAGGGGACTGTACACTGAAGCTTTCTTT
TRBV10-3	-	TRBJ2-3	-	CAISRPTDTQYF	TGTGCCATCTCCCGCCCCACAGATACGCAGTATTTT